This T cell receptor (beta chain) is drawn from a study of cytomegalovirus exposure and HLA in healthy donors. Whole-study results and caveats: When analyzed later, the rates of TCR association showed variation by HLA locus, with DRB1 the most and HLA-C the fewest. Several of the most significant clusters appeared linked to common viral pathogens, based on a later analysis. High sensitivity and specificity were reportedly achieved when the classifier diagnosed cytomegalovirus status.

Concerning this clone itself: Its target is unknown.

The PCR had 60 Vbeta and 13 Jbeta primers. Clones were sequenced by immunoSEQ multiplex PCR, and TCRdb holds only the in-frame ones, with some missing. Of over 80,000 clones listed, 73% are singletons. Samples came from healthy bone marrow donors. Trimming pared 2 bases from V and 3 bases from J, leaving 11 bases between. Germline V CDR1 and CDR2: SGDLS, YYNGEE. The CDR3 consists of 14 residues. The clonotype originates from a middle-aged man in good health and CMV-seronegative. Sequencing input: PBMCs. This chain uses TRBV9 with TRBJ2-5; D unresolved. CDR3 coding DNA: TGTGCCAGCAGCGTTGCAGGCATAGAAGAGACCCAGTACTTC. Translation gives CASSVAGIEETQYF.